This is a list of T cell receptor beta chains from one sample in a study of T-cell memory formation after mild COVID-19. One entry per CDR3 protein, called by TCRdb with MiXCR from the 5' RACE reads. The table has approximately 240,000 distinct CDR3 sequences, over 15% seen once; the top ten hold approximately 3.6%. What was sequenced was PBMCs or a T cell subset sorted from them (not recorded which). The source is a man younger than 35 who had mild COVID-19 (a few samples of this study predate the infection). Cell type and time point are not known. Each CDR3 is given with its conserved first and last residue. A D gene is named only where the DNA matches it firmly. Clone size is not always given. Where it is, it says once, few, many or a class for expanded clones.

d_call: .; j_call: TRBJ2-7; clone_size: .; v_call: TRBV2; cdr3_aa: CASSVSPAYEQYF; cdr3_nt: TGTGCCAGCAGTGTGTCCCCGGCCTACGAGCAGTACTTC
d_call: .; j_call: TRBJ2-6; clone_size: few; v_call: TRBV20-1; cdr3_aa: CSASLGSGANVLTF; cdr3_nt: TGCAGTGCTAGTCTGGGATCGGGTGCCAACGTCCTGACTTTC
d_call: .; j_call: TRBJ2-6; clone_size: few; v_call: TRBV5-6; cdr3_aa: CASSRVDSGANVLTF; cdr3_nt: TGTGCCAGCAGCCGGGTAGATTCTGGGGCCAACGTCCTGACTTTC
d_call: .; j_call: TRBJ1-2; clone_size: few; v_call: TRBV7-9; cdr3_aa: CASSRITDGYTF; cdr3_nt: TGTGCCAGCAGCCGGATAACCGACGGCTACACCTTC
d_call: TRBD1; j_call: TRBJ2-2; clone_size: once; v_call: TRBV20-1; cdr3_aa: CSARDGQGATGELFF; cdr3_nt: TGCAGTGCTAGAGATGGCCAGGGGGCGACCGGGGAGCTGTTTTTT
d_call: .; j_call: TRBJ2-7; clone_size: .; v_call: TRBV7-2; cdr3_aa: CASSSGRHQQYF; cdr3_nt: TGTGCCAGCAGCTCCGGACGCCATCAGCAGTACTTC
d_call: .; j_call: TRBJ1-4; clone_size: .; v_call: TRBV15; cdr3_aa: CATSRDVEKLFF; cdr3_nt: TGTGCCACCAGCAGAGATGTCGAAAAACTGTTTTTT
d_call: .; j_call: TRBJ1-5; clone_size: .; v_call: TRBV6-1; cdr3_aa: CASSEVQNQPQHF; cdr3_nt: TGTGCCAGCAGTGAAGTGCAGAATCAGCCCCAGCATTTT
d_call: .; j_call: TRBJ2-1; clone_size: few; v_call: TRBV7-3; cdr3_aa: CASSFQGGKAEQFF; cdr3_nt: TGTGCCAGCAGCTTTCAGGGGGGGAAGGCTGAGCAGTTCTTC
d_call: TRBD1; j_call: TRBJ2-1; clone_size: .; v_call: TRBV5-6; cdr3_aa: CASSFPGTGVALNEQFF; cdr3_nt: TGTGCCAGCAGCTTCCCCGGGACAGGGGTGGCTCTCAATGAGCAGTTCTTC
d_call: .; j_call: TRBJ2-7; clone_size: few; v_call: TRBV6-5; cdr3_aa: CASSYQESSYEQYF; cdr3_nt: TGTGCCAGCAGTTACCAAGAAAGCTCCTACGAGCAGTACTTC
d_call: .; j_call: TRBJ2-1; clone_size: .; v_call: TRBV29-1; cdr3_aa: CSLRGGAKDEQFF; cdr3_nt: TGCAGCCTGAGGGGGGGGGCCAAGGATGAGCAGTTCTTC
d_call: .; j_call: TRBJ2-1; clone_size: .; v_call: TRBV6-2/TRBV6-3; cdr3_aa: CASSASLGGSYNEQFF; cdr3_nt: TGTGCCAGCAGTGCCTCGTTGGGGGGCTCCTACAATGAGCAGTTCTTC
d_call: .; j_call: TRBJ1-2; clone_size: .; v_call: TRBV7-9; cdr3_aa: CASSPQPGRVGYTF; cdr3_nt: TGTGCCAGCAGCCCCCAGCCCGGGAGGGTAGGCTACACCTTC
d_call: TRBD1; j_call: TRBJ1-1; clone_size: .; v_call: TRBV18; cdr3_aa: CASSSQGANTEAFF; cdr3_nt: TGTGCCAGCTCCTCTCAGGGGGCGAACACTGAAGCTTTCTTT
d_call: TRBD1; j_call: TRBJ1-5; clone_size: .; v_call: TRBV5-1; cdr3_aa: CASSAVPGGNQPQHF; cdr3_nt: TGCGCCAGCAGCGCCGTCCCAGGGGGAAATCAGCCCCAGCATTTT
d_call: .; j_call: TRBJ2-2; clone_size: many; v_call: TRBV19; cdr3_aa: CASSIIQQTGELFF; cdr3_nt: TGTGCCAGTAGTATAATCCAGCAGACCGGGGAGCTGTTTTTT
d_call: TRBD2; j_call: TRBJ2-5; clone_size: .; v_call: TRBV7-9; cdr3_aa: CASTPGGQETQYF; cdr3_nt: TGTGCCAGCACCCCGGGGGGTCAAGAGACCCAGTACTTC
d_call: TRBD2; j_call: TRBJ2-3; clone_size: few; v_call: TRBV5-1; cdr3_aa: CASSSGLAGATDTQYF; cdr3_nt: TGCGCCAGCAGCTCGGGACTAGCGGGGGCCACAGATACGCAGTATTTT
d_call: .; j_call: TRBJ1-1; clone_size: few; v_call: TRBV5-1; cdr3_aa: CASSLVGASTEAFF; cdr3_nt: TGCGCCAGCAGCTTGGTAGGGGCCAGCACTGAAGCTTTCTTT
d_call: .; j_call: TRBJ2-7; clone_size: many; v_call: TRBV5-6; cdr3_aa: CASSLRTGMGEQYF; cdr3_nt: TGTGCCAGCAGCTTACGAACAGGGATGGGGGAGCAGTACTTC
d_call: .; j_call: TRBJ1-6; clone_size: .; v_call: TRBV5-6; cdr3_aa: CASSLVTASPLHF; cdr3_nt: TGTGCCAGCAGCTTGGTAACAGCTTCACCCCTCCACTTT
d_call: .; j_call: TRBJ1-3; clone_size: .; v_call: TRBV12-3/TRBV12-4; cdr3_aa: CASSFAGGNTIYF; cdr3_nt: TGTGCCAGCAGTTTCGCAGGGGGAAACACCATATATTTT
d_call: .; j_call: TRBJ2-1; clone_size: .; v_call: TRBV24-1; cdr3_aa: CATSDPRASGNEQFF; cdr3_nt: TGTGCCACCAGTGATCCGCGGGCTTCGGGCAATGAGCAGTTCTTC